One and the same sample provided the 3 T cell receptor beta chains below, sequenced in a study of response to subunit inactivated influenza vaccine. TCRdb independently ran MiXCR on the RT-PCR reads; one entry per CDR3 protein. The sample has 530,000 or so distinct CDR3 sequences; about 25% are singletons. The sequencing used CD4+ T cells sorted from PBMCs, collected 4 to 6 days after vaccination. The receptors here all came from a man in his forties or fifties who received an inactivated influenza vaccine.

This clonotype was seen a handful of times. The genes are TRBV5-1 and TRBJ2-1; 10 bases fit TRBD2. Germline trimming cut 2 bases from V and 5 bases from J; bases unmatched to any gene: 10. CDR1 and CDR2 (germline): SGHRS, YFSETQ. The CDR3 covers 17 residues. For the CDR3, the DNA is TGCGCCAGCAGCTTATCTAGCGGGAGCGGAGGGCACAATGAGCAGTTCTTC. As protein: CASSLSSGSGGHNEQFF.

V gene TRBV7-8 combines with J gene TRBJ2-1, with D perhaps matching TRBD2 (6 bases). The germline CDR1 and CDR2 sequences are SGHVS and FQNEAQ. Trimming cost V 1 base and J 6 bases, with 16 bases left between them. There are 16 residues in the CDR3. The CDR3 DNA reads as TGTGCCAGCAGCTTAGGGGAGGTTAGGTATAGCAATGAGCAGTTCTTC. Its protein product is CASSLGEVRYSNEQFF.

This clonotype was seen more than once but under ten times. This chain joins TRBV5-1 and TRBJ1-6; 10 bases agree with TRBD1. Germline CDR1 and CDR2: SGHRS and YFSETQ. V lost 0 bases to trimming and J lost 7 bases; unmatched junction nucleotides: 4. The CDR3 runs 16 residues. The CDR3 loop is CASSLDPGQGNSPLHF. The DNA for the CDR3 is TGCGCCAGCAGCTTGGATCCGGGACAGGGGAATTCACCCCTCCACTTT.